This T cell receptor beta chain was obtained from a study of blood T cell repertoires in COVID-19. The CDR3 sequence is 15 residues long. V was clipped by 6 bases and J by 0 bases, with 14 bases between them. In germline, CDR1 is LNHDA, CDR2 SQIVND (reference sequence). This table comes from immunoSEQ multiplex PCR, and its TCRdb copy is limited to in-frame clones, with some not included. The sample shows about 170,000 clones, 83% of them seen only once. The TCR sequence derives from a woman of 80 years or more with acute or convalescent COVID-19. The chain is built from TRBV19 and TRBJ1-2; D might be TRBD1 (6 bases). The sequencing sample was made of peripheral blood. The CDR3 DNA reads TGTGCCAGTAGCCTCATAAGGGGGTCTAACTATGGCTACACCTTC. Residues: CASSLIRGSNYGYTF. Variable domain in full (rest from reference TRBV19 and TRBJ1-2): DGGITQSPKYLFRKEGQNVTLSCEQNLNHDAMYWYRQDPGQGLRLIYYSQIVNDFQKGDIAEGYSVSREKKESFPLTVTSAQKNPTAFYLCASSLIRGSNYGYTFGSGTRLTVV.